Listed below are T cell receptor beta chains from one sample, sequenced in a study of fetal regulatory T cell absence and autoimmunity. Libraries were prepared by immunoSEQ multiplex PCR; TCRdb keeps only in-frame clonotypes and omits some of them. The sample lists some 87,000 clones, around 72% occurring once. Material: pancreas tissue. The source of these receptors is a male donor with IPEX syndrome. Both conserved end residues are part of each CDR3. The order of the fields is V gene, J gene, clone size, D gene, CDR3 DNA, CDR3 protein. A D gene is named only where the DNA matches it firmly. Clone sizes are given selectively: once, few, many, or a class where the clone is expanded.

v_call: TRBV13
j_call: TRBJ2-5
clone_size: -
d_call: TRBD1
cdr3_nt: TGTGCCAGCAGCCCTCTCCCGACAGGGGGCTTGGAGACCCAGTACTTC
cdr3_aa: CASSPLPTGGLETQYF

v_call: TRBV6-4
j_call: TRBJ2-2
clone_size: -
d_call: -
cdr3_nt: TGTGCCAGCAGTGACGAGATTACCGGGGAGCTGTTTTTT
cdr3_aa: CASSDEITGELFF

v_call: TRBV7-9
j_call: TRBJ1-1
clone_size: -
d_call: -
cdr3_nt: TGTGCCAGCAGCCCTACTCTACAGGGTGATAGGCTTATGAACACTGAAGCTTTCTTT
cdr3_aa: CASSPTLQGDRLMNTEAFF

v_call: TRBV5-1
j_call: TRBJ2-5
clone_size: -
d_call: -
cdr3_nt: TGCGCCAGCAGAAATACCCAAGAGACCCAGTACTTC
cdr3_aa: CASRNTQETQYF

v_call: TRBV5-4
j_call: TRBJ2-3
clone_size: -
d_call: -
cdr3_nt: TGTGCCAGCAGCTTGGGACTAGATACGCAGTATTTT
cdr3_aa: CASSLGLDTQYF

v_call: TRBV6-6
j_call: TRBJ2-7
clone_size: few
d_call: -
cdr3_nt: TGTGCCAGCAGCACTCTCTACGAGCAGTACTTC
cdr3_aa: CASSTLYEQYF

v_call: TRBV5-3
j_call: TRBJ2-2
clone_size: -
d_call: TRBD2
cdr3_nt: TGTGCCAGAAGCTTGGTCCCTAGCGGATCCCCCAACACCGGGGAGCTGTTTTTT
cdr3_aa: CARSLVPSGSPNTGELFF

v_call: TRBV7-2
j_call: TRBJ2-7
clone_size: -
d_call: TRBD2
cdr3_nt: TGTGCCAGCAGCTTAACCTATACTAGCGGGAGAGGGTACGAGCAGTACTTC
cdr3_aa: CASSLTYTSGRGYEQYF

v_call: TRBV30
j_call: TRBJ1-2
clone_size: -
d_call: -
cdr3_nt: TGTGCCTGGAGTCGGGTTACCTATGGCTACACCTTC
cdr3_aa: CAWSRVTYGYTF

v_call: TRBV6-5
j_call: TRBJ2-3
clone_size: -
d_call: -
cdr3_nt: TGTGCCAGCAGTAAGAGGGTACAGGGACCAGATACGCAGTATTTT
cdr3_aa: CASSKRVQGPDTQYF

v_call: TRBV12-2
j_call: TRBJ2-3
clone_size: -
d_call: -
cdr3_nt: TGTGCAAGTCGCTCGTCAAGGGACTATCGCACAGATACGCAGTATTTT
cdr3_aa: CASRSSRDYRTDTQYF

v_call: TRBV4-2
j_call: TRBJ2-5
clone_size: few
d_call: TRBD2
cdr3_nt: TGTGCCAGCAGCCAAGGGACTAGCGGGACCCAGTACTTC
cdr3_aa: CASSQGTSGTQYF

v_call: TRBV30
j_call: TRBJ2-7
clone_size: few
d_call: TRBD2
cdr3_nt: TGTGCCTTTAACCGGGCGGGAGGCGAGCAGTACTTC
cdr3_aa: CAFNRAGGEQYF

v_call: TRBV11-2
j_call: TRBJ2-2
clone_size: -
d_call: TRBD2
cdr3_nt: TGTGCCAGCAGACCCGCTCTAGCGGGGGGGAACACCGGGGAGCTGTTTTTT
cdr3_aa: CASRPALAGGNTGELFF

v_call: TRBV4-1
j_call: TRBJ1-2
clone_size: -
d_call: -
cdr3_nt: TGCGCCAGCAGCCAAGATTGGGGAAACTATGGCTACACCTTC
cdr3_aa: CASSQDWGNYGYTF

v_call: TRBV30
j_call: TRBJ1-3
clone_size: -
d_call: -
cdr3_nt: TGTGCCTGGAGTGGGGGGGCCGGAAACACCATATATTTT
cdr3_aa: CAWSGGAGNTIYF

v_call: TRBV7-2
j_call: TRBJ2-5
clone_size: once
d_call: -
cdr3_nt: TGTGCCAGCAGCTTGGCAGGGCTAAAGGAGACCCAGTACTTC
cdr3_aa: CASSLAGLKETQYF

v_call: TRBV4-2
j_call: TRBJ2-7
clone_size: -
d_call: -
cdr3_nt: TGTGCCAGCAGCCAAGAGCTCCCCCACCGAACACGTCGGCCCTACGAGCAGTACTTC
cdr3_aa: CASSQELPHRTRRPYEQYF

v_call: TRBV6-5
j_call: TRBJ1-4
clone_size: -
d_call: -
cdr3_nt: TGTGCCAGCACATGGAATGAAAAACTGTTTTTT
cdr3_aa: CASTWNEKLFF

v_call: TRBV7-2
j_call: TRBJ2-7
clone_size: once
d_call: -
cdr3_nt: TGTGCCAGCAGCTTAGTAAAAAGACTCAAGGGTCCCTACGAGCAGTACTTC
cdr3_aa: CASSLVKRLKGPYEQYF